The 11 T cell receptor beta chains below were found in one sample sequenced in a study of blood T cells in healthy people across ages. Combining a sample-barcoded 5' primer with a J-beta primer mix, a second PCR ran for roughly 7 to 12 cycles. Using its own MiXCR run on the 5' RACE reads, TCRdb lists one record per CDR3 protein. This repertoire shows 1,500,000 or so distinct CDR3 sequences, 55% to 75% found once; its top ten account for 5.5% to 8%. The specimen sequenced was blood. The receptors were sampled from a man younger than 35 in good health.

The genes are TRBV7-2 and TRBJ1-5; TRBD1 agrees at 10 bases. Per the germline V gene, CDR1 is SGHTA and CDR2 is FQGNSA. The CDR3 spans 15 residues. Trimming removed 5 bases from V and 6 bases from J; junction bases left unmatched: 7. In DNA form, the CDR3 reads TGTGCCAGCAGCAAAGACAGGGGGCAGGGTCAGCCCCAGCATTTT. This gives the protein CASSKDRGQGQPQHF.

The chain employs TRBV7-2 and TRBJ2-5; D is perhaps TRBD1 or TRBD2 (5 bases each). Germline loops: CDR1 SGHTA, CDR2 FQGNSA. The CDR3 has 14 amino acids. The ends were cut back, 0 bases at V and 6 bases at J, with 11 bases in the middle. This chain's CDR3 is CASSLALGRKTQYF. The CDR3 coding sequence is TGTGCCAGCAGCTTAGCGCTGGGACGAAAGACCCAGTACTTC.

This sequence joins TRBV27 and TRBJ1-2; 9 nucleotides align to TRBD1. Germline CDR1 is MNHEY and CDR2 is SMNVEV (reference sequence). Trimming took 5 bases from V and 7 from J; bases not matched to a gene: 8. The length of the CDR3 is 14 residues. CDR3 region: CASSSGTGFTGYTF. CDR3 sequence (DNA): TGTGCCAGCAGTAGCGGGACAGGGTTCACTGGCTACACCTTC.

The chain is built from TRBV27 and TRBJ1-2; D perhaps matches TRBD1 (5 bases). Trimming took 6 bases from V and 2 from J, leaving 13 bases between them. Per germline, CDR1 MNHEY and CDR2 SMNVEV (reference sequence). The CDR3 length is 14 residues. The CDR3 reads CASSPGRPNYGYTF. Here the CDR3 DNA reads TGTGCCAGCAGCCCGGGACGCCCCAACTATGGCTACACCTTC.

The chain joins TRBV27 to TRBJ1-2, with D possibly TRBD1 on 5 matching bases. Germline CDR1 is MNHEY and CDR2 is SMNVEV (reference sequence). The length of the CDR3 is 12 residues. Trimming left V 5 bases short and J 7 bases short, with 11 bases between. The CDR3 DNA follows: TGTGCCAGCAGTCAAGCAGGGAGTGGCTACACCTTC. Its protein product is CASSQAGSGYTF.

The chain uses TRBV7-2 and TRBJ1-4; D is undetermined. The V gene lost 1 base and the J gene lost 8 bases, with 8 bases spanning the gap. The CDR3 spans 13 residues. Germline V gene sequence: CDR1 SGHTA, CDR2 FQGNSA. The CDR3 here is CASSLGVGEKLFF. The CDR3 region has the DNA TGTGCCAGCAGCTTAGGGGTTGGAGAAAAACTGTTTTTT.

The gene calls are TRBV11-2 and TRBJ2-1; 7 bases fit TRBD1. After removal of 0 bases from V and 3 bases from J, the junction contained 5 bases not matched to a gene. CDR3 length equals 16 residues. Per the germline V gene, CDR1 is SGHAT and CDR2 is FQNNGV. CDR3 coding DNA: TGTGCCAGCAGCTTAGATGAGGGACAGAGCTACAATGAGCAGTTCTTC. It is translated as CASSLDEGQSYNEQFF.

The chain uses TRBV29-1 and TRBJ2-5; D may be TRBD1 (5 bases). The CDR3 covers 14 residues. CDR1 and CDR2 from the germline V gene are SQVTM and ANQGSEA. Trimming took off 6 bases at V and 3 bases at J, with 17 bases between the two ends. CDR3 nucleotide sequence: TGCAGCGTGAAAACTCGACAGTTCAAAGAGACCCAGTACTTC. It specifies CSVKTRQFKETQYF.

The V and J genes are TRBV18 and TRBJ2-7; TRBD1 matches 8 bases. The germline gives CDR1 KGHSH, CDR2 LQKENI. V was pared by 9 bases and J by 2 bases, with 15 bases of the junction left unmatched. CDR3 length: 16 amino acids. CDR3 sequence reads: CARLRQGIVRAYEQYF. In DNA, the CDR3 is TGTGCCAGACTACGACAGGGGATAGTCCGGGCCTACGAGCAGTACTTC.

The chain couples TRBV28 to TRBJ2-3, with 8 nucleotides matching TRBD2. Germline V CDR1 and CDR2: MDHEN, SYDVKM. This CDR3 comprises 17 residues. Losses at the gene ends were 5 bases for V and 6 bases for J; bases not matched to a gene: 16. The CDR3 sequence: CASSPLGRGALQDTQYF. DNA for the CDR3: TGTGCCAGCAGTCCCTTGGGGCGGGGGGCCCTCCAGGATACGCAGTATTTT.

As to this clonotype: A read error likely explains this, since a far larger clone differs by one base. This chain joins TRBV12-3 or TRBV12-4 and TRBJ1-1, with D hard to call. There are 11 residues in the CDR3. Trimming left V 7 bases short and J 1 base short, with 4 bases between. The CDR3: CASTSNTEAFF. DNA for the CDR3: TGTGCCAGCACCTCGAACACTGAAGCTTTCTTT.